The 8 T cell receptor beta chains given below trace back to one sample, sequenced in a study of blood T cells in healthy people across ages. Alongside a J-beta primer mix, a sample-barcoded 5' primer served in a second PCR lasting roughly 6 to 12 cycles. MiXCR, run by TCRdb on the 5' RACE reads, gives a single entry per CDR3 protein. The table lists over 1,500,000 distinct CDR3 sequences, roughly 43% of them singletons. The sequencing input was blood. Source of these receptors: a human donor in good health.

In its sample, this clonotype was seen a few times. V is TRBV7-8 and J is TRBJ2-1; 7 bases align to TRBD2. Unmatched junction bases numbered 10, after V lost 5 bases and J lost 6 bases. The CDR3 spans 15 residues. Germline loops: CDR1 SGHVS, CDR2 FQNEAQ. CDR3 bases: TGTGCCAGCAGCCGTCCGGGACTACGAGGCAATGAGCAGTTCTTC. Protein sequence: CASSRPGLRGNEQFF.

This rearrangement joins TRBV29-1 to TRBJ2-5; no definite D call. CDR3 length: 13 residues. V was clipped by 4 bases and J by 2 bases, with 11 bases between them. The germline V gene encodes CDR1 SQVTM and CDR2 ANQGSEA. In DNA form, the CDR3 reads TGCAGCGTTGGTTATGGTTTTCAAGAGACCCAGTACTTC. Translation gives CSVGYGFQETQYF.

In this sample, this clonotype turned up a few times. This chain links TRBV5-5 with TRBJ2-1; no clear D. V was clipped by 1 base and J by 7 bases, with 12 bases between them. Germline V gene lookup returns CDR1 SGHKS and CDR2 YYEKEE (reference sequence). The CDR3 is 14 amino acids. The CDR3 is CASSLQSQSNEQFF. The CDR3 DNA follows: TGTGCCAGCAGCTTGCAGTCTCAGAGTAATGAGCAGTTCTTC.

The table lists this clonotype with many counts. V is TRBV29-1 and J is TRBJ2-1; 8 bases align to TRBD1. The trim removed 5 bases at V and 9 bases at J, leaving 12 bases unmatched. The CDR3 covers 14 residues. Germline V gene lookup returns CDR1 SQVTM and CDR2 ANQGSEA. CDR3 in amino acids: CSVLGLQGVGEQFF. CDR3 sequence (DNA): TGCAGCGTTCTAGGATTACAGGGGGTAGGTGAGCAGTTCTTC.

This chain joins TRBV4-2 and TRBJ2-1, with 10 bases fitting TRBD2. Looked up from germline, CDR1 is LGHNA and CDR2 is YNFKEQ. The CDR3 covers 16 residues. The J segment lost 5 bases and the V segment lost 4 bases, leaving 8 bases of the junction unmatched. The CDR3 nucleotides are TGTGCCAGCAGCCGAGACCCTAGCGGGGGTAACAATGAGCAGTTCTTC. The encoded protein is CASSRDPSGGNNEQFF.

V and J are TRBV5-1 and TRBJ2-1; D possibly corresponds to TRBD1 (6 bases). V was shortened by 0 bases and J by 2 bases, with 9 bases between the two germline ends. CDR3 length equals 15 residues. Germline V gene sequence: CDR1 SGHRS, CDR2 YFSETQ. The CDR3: CASSLGDTPYNEQFF. CDR3 DNA: TGCGCCAGCAGCTTGGGGGACACTCCCTACAATGAGCAGTTCTTC.

This clonotype occurred a few times. The chain couples TRBV5-1 to TRBJ1-1, with TRBD1 as a possible D gene (5 bases). The CDR3 runs 16 residues. Germline CDR1 SGHRS, CDR2 YFSETQ. Trimming stripped 3 bases from V and 1 base from J, with 16 bases between. Written as DNA, the CDR3 is TGCGCCAGCAGCTCAGGGACGGGGGGAGCGAACACTGAAGCTTTCTTT. Translation gives CASSSGTGGANTEAFF.

This clonotype was counted a few times. The chain uses TRBV18 and TRBJ1-2, with a weak D call TRBD1 (6 bases). The CDR3 is 11 amino acids. With 4 bases removed from V and 13 bases from J, the gap between germline ends came to 13 bases. Germline CDR1 and CDR2: KGHSH and LQKENI. The CDR3 DNA sequence: TGTGCCAGCTCACTCAGGGGCGAAGCCACCTTC. Amino acids: CASSLRGEATF.